This note documents a single T cell receptor (beta chain) sequence. These data belong to a study of technical replicates of blood from a few donors. CDR1 and CDR2 (germline): MGHRA, YSYEKL. The CDR3 has 14 amino acids. V was pared by 2 bases and J by 5 bases, with 12 bases between. The protocol was immunoSEQ multiplex PCR, while the TCRdb copy is restricted to in-frame clones and leaves out a portion. The sample lists tens of thousands of clones, over 85% occurring once. The TCR comes from a human donor in good health. This chain joins TRBV4-1 and TRBJ2-5; D remains unclear. Specimen: T cells isolated from PBMCs. CDR3 DNA: TGCGCCAGCAGCCAACCACAGTCTCGGGAGACCCAGTACTTC. Translation: CASSQPQSRETQYF.